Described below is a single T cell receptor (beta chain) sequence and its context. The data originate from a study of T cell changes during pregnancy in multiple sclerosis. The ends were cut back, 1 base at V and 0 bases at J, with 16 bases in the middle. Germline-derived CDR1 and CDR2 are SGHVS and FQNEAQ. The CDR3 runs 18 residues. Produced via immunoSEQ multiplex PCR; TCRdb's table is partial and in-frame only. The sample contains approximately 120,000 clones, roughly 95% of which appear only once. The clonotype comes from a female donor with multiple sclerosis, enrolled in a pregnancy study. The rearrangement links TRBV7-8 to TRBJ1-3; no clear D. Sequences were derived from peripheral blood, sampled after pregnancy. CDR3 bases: TGTGCCAGCAGCTTAGGGTTTGCGAGGCTCGACTCTGGAAACACCATATATTTT. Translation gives CASSLGFARLDSGNTIYF.